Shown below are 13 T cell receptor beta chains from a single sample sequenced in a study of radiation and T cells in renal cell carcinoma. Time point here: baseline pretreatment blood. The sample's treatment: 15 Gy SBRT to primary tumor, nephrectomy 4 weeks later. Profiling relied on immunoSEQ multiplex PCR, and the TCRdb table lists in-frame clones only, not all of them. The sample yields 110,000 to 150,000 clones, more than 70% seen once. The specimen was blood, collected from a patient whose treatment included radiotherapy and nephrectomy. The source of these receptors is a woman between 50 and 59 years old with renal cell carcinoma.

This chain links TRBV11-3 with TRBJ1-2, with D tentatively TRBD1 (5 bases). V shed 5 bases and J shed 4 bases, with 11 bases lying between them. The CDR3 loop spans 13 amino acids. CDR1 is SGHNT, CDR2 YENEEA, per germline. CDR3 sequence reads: CASSHDRVYGYTF. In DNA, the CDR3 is TGTGCCAGCAGCCACGACAGAGTCTATGGCTACACCTTC.

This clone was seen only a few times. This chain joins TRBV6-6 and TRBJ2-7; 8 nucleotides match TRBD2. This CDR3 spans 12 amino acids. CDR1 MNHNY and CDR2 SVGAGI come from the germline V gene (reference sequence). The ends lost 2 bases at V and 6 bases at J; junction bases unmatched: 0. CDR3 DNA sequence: TGTGCCAGCAGTTACAGCGGGGGCGAGCAGTACTTC. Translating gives CASSYSGGEQYF.

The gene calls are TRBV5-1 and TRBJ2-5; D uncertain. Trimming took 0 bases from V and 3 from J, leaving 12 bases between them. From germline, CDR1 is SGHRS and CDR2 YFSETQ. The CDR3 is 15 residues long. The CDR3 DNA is TGCGCCAGCAGCTTGGCCGGCAGTGTAGAAGAGACCCAGTACTTC. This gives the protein CASSLAGSVEETQYF.

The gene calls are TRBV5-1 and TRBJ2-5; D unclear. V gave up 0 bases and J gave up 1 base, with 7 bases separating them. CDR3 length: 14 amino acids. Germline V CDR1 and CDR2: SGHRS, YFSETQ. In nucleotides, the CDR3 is TGCGCCAGCAGCTTGGAAAGAGTCCAAGAGACCCAGTACTTC. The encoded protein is CASSLERVQETQYF.

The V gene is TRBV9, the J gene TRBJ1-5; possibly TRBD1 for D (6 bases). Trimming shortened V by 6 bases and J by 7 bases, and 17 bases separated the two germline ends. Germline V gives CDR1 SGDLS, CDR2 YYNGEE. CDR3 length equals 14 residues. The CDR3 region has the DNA TGTGCCAGCATCCCGGGGGCCCCGAACCAGCCCCAGCATTTT. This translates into CASIPGAPNQPQHF.

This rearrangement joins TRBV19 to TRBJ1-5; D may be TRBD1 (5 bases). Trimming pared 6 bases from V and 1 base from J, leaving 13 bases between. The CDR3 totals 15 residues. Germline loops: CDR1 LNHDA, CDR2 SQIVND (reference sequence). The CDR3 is CASRTLGASNQPQHF. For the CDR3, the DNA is TGTGCCAGTAGGACTCTAGGGGCGAGCAATCAGCCCCAGCATTTT.

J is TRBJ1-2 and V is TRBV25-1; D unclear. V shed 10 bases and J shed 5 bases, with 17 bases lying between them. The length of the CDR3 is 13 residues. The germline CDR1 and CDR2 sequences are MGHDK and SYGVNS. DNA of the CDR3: TGTGCCACCGAATCATCAGTAGGGTATGGCTACACCTTC. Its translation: CATESSVGYGYTF.

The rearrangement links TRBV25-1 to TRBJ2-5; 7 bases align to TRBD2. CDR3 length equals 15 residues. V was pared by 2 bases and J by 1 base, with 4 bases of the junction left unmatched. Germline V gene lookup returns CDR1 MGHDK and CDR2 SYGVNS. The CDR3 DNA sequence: TGTGCCAGCAGTGAAACTGGCGGGGGCCAAGAGACCCAGTACTTC. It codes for CASSETGGGQETQYF.

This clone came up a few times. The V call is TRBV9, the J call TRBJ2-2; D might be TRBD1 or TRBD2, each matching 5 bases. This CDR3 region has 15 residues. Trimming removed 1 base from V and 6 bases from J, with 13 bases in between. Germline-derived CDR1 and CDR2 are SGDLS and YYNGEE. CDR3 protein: CASSVLLGESGELFF. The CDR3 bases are TGTGCCAGCAGCGTACTGCTAGGGGAGTCCGGGGAGCTGTTTTTT.

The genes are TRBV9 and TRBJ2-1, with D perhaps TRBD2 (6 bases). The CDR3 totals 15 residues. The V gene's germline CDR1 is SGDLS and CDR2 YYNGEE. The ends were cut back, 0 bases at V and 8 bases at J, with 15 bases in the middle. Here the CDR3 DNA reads TGTGCCAGCAGCGTAGAGGGGACTCGGGCACATGAGCAGTTCTTC. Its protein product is CASSVEGTRAHEQFF.

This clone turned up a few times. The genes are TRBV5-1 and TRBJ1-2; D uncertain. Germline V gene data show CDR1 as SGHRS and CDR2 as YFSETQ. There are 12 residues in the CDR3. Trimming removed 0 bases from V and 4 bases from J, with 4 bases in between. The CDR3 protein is CASSLAGYGYTF. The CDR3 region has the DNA TGCGCCAGCAGCTTGGCCGGCTATGGCTACACCTTC.

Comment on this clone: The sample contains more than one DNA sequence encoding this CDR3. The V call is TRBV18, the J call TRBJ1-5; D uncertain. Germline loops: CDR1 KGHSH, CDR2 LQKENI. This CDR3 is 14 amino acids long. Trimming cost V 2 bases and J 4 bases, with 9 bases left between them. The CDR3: CASSPGISNQPQHF. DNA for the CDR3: TGTGCCAGCTCACCAGGCATATCAAATCAGCCCCAGCATTTT. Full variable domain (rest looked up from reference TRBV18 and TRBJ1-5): NAGVMQNPRHLVRRRGQEARLRCSPMKGHSHVYWYRQLPEEGLKFMVYLQKENIIDESGMPKERFSAEFPKEGPSILRIQQVVRGDSAAYFCASSPGISNQPQHFGDGTRLSIL.

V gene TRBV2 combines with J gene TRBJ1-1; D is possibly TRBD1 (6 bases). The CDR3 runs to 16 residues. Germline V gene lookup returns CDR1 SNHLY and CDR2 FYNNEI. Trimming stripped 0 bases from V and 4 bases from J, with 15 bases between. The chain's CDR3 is CASSEAEIGGITEAFF. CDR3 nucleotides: TGTGCCAGCAGTGAAGCTGAAATAGGGGGGATCACTGAAGCTTTCTTT. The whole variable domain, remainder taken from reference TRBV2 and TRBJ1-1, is EPEVTQTPSHQVTQMGQEVILRCVPISNHLYFYWYRQILGQKVEFLVSFYNNEISEKSEIFDDQFSVERPDGSNFTLKIRSTKLEDSAMYFCASSEAEIGGITEAFFGQGTRLTVV.